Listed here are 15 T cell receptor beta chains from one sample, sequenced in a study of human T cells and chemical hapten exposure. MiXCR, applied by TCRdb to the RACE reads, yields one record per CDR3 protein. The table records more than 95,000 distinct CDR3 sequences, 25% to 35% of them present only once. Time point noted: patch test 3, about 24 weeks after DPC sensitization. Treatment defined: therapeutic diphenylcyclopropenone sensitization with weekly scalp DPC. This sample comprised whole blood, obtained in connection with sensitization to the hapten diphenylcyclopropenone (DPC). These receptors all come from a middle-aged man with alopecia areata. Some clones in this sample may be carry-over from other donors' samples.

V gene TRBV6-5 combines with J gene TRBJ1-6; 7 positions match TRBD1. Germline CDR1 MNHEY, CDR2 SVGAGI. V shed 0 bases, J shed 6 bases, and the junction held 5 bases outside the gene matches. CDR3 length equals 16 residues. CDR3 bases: TGTGCCAGCAGTTACTCGACAGGGTGGGGTAATTCACCCCTCCACTTT. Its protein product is CASSYSTGWGNSPLHF.

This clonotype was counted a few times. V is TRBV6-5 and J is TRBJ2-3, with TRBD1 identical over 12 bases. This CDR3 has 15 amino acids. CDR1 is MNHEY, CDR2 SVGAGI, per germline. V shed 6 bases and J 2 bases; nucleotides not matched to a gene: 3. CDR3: CASRGTGGNTDTQYF. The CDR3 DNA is TGTGCCAGCAGGGGGACAGGGGGCAACACAGATACGCAGTATTTT.

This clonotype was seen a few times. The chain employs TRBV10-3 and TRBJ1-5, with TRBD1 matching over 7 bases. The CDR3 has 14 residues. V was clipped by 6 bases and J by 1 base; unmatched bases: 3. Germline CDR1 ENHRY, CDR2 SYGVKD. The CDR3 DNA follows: TGTGCCATCAGCCAACAGGGGAGCAATCAGCCCCAGCATTTT. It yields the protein CAISQQGSNQPQHF.

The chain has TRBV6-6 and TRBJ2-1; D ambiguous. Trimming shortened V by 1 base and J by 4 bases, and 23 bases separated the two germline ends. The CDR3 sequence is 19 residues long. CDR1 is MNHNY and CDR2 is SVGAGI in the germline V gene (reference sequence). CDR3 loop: CASSYFNLDPLPRYNEQFF. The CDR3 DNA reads TGTGCCAGCAGTTACTTTAATCTGGACCCGCTCCCGAGGTACAATGAGCAGTTCTTC.

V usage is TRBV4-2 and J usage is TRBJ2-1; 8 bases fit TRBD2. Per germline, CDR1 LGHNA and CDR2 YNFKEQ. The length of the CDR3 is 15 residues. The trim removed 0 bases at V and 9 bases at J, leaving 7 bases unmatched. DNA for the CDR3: TGTGCCAGCAGCCAAGATCCGAGCGGGGGACGTGAGCAGTTCTTC. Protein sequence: CASSQDPSGGREQFF.

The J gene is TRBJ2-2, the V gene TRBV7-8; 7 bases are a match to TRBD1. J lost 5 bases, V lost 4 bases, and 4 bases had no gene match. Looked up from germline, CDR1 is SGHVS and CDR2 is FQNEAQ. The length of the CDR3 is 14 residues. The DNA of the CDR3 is TGTGCCAGCAGCTCGACAGGGCGAACCGGGGAGCTGTTTTTT. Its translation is CASSSTGRTGELFF.

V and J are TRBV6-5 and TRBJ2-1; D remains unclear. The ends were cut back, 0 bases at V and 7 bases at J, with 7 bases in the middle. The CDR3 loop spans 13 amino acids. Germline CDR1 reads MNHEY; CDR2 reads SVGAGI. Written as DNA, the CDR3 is TGTGCCAGCAGTTACTCGACAACTAATGAGCAGTTCTTC. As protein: CASSYSTTNEQFF.

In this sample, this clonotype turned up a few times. The CDR3 region is CASSLDSRTLGGNEQFF. CDR3 nucleotide sequence: TGTGCCAGCAGCTTAGATTCTAGGACCTTAGGGGGGAATGAGCAGTTCTTC. V is TRBV11-2 and J is TRBJ2-1; D could derive from TRBD1 or TRBD2 (6 bases each). V was clipped by 0 bases and J by 7 bases, with 19 bases between them. The CDR3 sequence is 17 residues long. Looked up from germline, CDR1 is SGHAT and CDR2 is FQNNGV.

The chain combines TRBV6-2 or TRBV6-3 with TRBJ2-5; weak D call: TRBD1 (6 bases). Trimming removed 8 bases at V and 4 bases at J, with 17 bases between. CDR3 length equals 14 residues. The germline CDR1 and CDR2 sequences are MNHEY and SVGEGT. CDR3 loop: CASGDRRWRETQYF. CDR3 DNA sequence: TGTGCCAGCGGAGACAGGCGATGGAGAGAGACCCAGTACTTC.

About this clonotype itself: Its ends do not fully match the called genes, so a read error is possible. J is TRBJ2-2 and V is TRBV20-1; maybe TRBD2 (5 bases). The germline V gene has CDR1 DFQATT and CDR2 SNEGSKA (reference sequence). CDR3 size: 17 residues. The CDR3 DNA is TGCAGTGCTAGAGATCTGGTTAGGGCTTCGAACACCGGGGAGCAGTTTTTT. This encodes CSARDLVRASNTGEQFF.

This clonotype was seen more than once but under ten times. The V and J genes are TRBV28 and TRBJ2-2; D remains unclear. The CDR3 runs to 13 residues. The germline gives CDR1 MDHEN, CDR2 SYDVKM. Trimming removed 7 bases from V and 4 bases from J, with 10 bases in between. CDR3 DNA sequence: TGTGCCAGCACCCCACACTTCACCGGGGAGCTGTTTTTT. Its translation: CASTPHFTGELFF.

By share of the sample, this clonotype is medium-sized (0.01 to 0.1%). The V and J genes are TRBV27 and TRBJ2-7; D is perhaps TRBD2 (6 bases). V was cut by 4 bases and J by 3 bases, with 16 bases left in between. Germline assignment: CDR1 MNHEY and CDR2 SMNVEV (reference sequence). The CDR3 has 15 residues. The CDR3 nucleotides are TGTGCCAGCAGTTCTCCGGGAGTAGACCTCTACGAGCAGTACTTC. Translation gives CASSSPGVDLYEQYF.

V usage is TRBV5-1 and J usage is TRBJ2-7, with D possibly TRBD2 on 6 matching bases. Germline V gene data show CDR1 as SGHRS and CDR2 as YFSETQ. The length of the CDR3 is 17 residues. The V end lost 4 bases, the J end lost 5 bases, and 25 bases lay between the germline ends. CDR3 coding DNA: TGCGCCAGCAGCCTTAGTCGTGGAGGGAGGAGATTGAACGAGCAGTACTTC. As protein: CASSLSRGGRRLNEQYF.

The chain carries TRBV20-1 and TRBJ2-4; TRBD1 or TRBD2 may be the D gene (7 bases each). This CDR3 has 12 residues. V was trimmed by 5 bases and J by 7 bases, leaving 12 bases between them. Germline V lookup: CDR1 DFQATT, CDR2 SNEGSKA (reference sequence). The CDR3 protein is CSAGRDSNIQYF. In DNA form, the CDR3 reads TGCAGTGCTGGGAGGGACAGCAACATTCAGTACTTC.

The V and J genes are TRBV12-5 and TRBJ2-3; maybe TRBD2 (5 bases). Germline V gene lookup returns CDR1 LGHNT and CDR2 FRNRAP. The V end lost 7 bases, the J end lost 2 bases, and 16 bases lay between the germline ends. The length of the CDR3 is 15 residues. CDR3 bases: TGTGCTAGTGTCTCGAGTGGACTTCCCACAGATACGCAGTATTTT. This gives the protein CASVSSGLPTDTQYF.